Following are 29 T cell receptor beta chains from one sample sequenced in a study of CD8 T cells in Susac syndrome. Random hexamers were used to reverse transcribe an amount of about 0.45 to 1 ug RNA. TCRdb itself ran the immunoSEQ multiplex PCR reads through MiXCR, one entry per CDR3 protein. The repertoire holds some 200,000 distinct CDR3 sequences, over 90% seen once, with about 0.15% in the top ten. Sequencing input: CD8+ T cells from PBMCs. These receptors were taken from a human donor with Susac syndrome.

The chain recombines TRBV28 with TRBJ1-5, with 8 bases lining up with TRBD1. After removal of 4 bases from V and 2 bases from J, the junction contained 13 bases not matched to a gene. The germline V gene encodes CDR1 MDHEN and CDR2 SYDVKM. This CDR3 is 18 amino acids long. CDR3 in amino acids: CASSSKGQGLIGNQPQHF. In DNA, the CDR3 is TGTGCCAGCAGTTCCAAAGGACAGGGCTTAATTGGCAATCAGCCCCAGCATTTT.

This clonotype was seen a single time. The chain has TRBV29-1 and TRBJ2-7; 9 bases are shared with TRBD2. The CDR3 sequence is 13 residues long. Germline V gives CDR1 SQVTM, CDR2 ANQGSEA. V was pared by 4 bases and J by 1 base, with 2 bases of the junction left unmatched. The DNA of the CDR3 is TGCAGCGTTGTTACTAGCGGGTCCTACGAGCAGTACTTC. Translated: CSVVTSGSYEQYF.

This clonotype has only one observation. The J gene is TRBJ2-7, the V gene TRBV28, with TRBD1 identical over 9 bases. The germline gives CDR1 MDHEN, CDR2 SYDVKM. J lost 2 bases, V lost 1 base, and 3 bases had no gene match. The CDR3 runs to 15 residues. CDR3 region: CASSLFRQGAYEQYF. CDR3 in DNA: TGTGCCAGCAGTTTATTCCGACAGGGGGCCTACGAGCAGTACTTC.

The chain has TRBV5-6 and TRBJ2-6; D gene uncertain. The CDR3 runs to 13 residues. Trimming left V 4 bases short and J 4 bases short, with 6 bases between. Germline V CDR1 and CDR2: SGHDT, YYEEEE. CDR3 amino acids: CASSPRGANVLTF. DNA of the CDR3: TGTGCCAGCAGCCCCAGAGGGGCCAACGTCCTGACTTTC. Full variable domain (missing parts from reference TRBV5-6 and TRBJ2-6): DAGVTQSPTHLIKTRGQQVTLRCSPKSGHDTVSWYQQALGQGPQFIFQYYEEEERQRGNFPDRFSGHQFPNYSSELNVNALLLGDSALYLCASSPRGANVLTFGAGSRLTVL.

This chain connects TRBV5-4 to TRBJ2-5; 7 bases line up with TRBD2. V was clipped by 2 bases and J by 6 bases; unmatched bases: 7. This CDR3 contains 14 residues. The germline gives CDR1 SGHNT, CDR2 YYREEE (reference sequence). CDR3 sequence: CASSFWGGEKTQYF. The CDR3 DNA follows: TGTGCCAGCAGCTTTTGGGGGGGGGAGAAGACCCAGTACTTC.

The CDR3 is CASSRDSIYSGANVLTF. The CDR3 bases are TGTGCCAGCAGCCGGGACAGCATATATTCTGGGGCCAACGTCCTGACTTTC. This chain links TRBV21-1 with TRBJ2-6; TRBD1, the D gene given by the table, was not confirmed from the DNA. TRBV21-1 is tagged as a pseudogene. This CDR3 has 17 amino acids.

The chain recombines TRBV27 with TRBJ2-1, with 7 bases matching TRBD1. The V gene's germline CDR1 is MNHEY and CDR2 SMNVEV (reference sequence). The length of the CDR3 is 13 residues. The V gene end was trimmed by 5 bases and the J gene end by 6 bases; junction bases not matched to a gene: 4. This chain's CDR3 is CASSTGQLNEQFF. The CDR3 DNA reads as TGTGCCAGCAGTACGGGACAGCTCAATGAGCAGTTCTTC.

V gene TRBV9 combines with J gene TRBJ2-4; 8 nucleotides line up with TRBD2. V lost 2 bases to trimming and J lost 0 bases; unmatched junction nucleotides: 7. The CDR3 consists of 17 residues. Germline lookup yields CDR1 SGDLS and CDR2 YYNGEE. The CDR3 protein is CASSVGAGDLAKNIQYF. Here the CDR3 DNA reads TGTGCCAGCAGCGTTGGAGCGGGGGACTTAGCCAAAAACATTCAGTACTTC.

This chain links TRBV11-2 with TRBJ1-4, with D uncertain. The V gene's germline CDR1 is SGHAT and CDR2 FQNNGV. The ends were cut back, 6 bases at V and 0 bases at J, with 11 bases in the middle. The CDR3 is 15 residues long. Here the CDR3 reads CASRHHSATNEKLFF. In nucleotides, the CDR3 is TGTGCCAGCAGACATCATTCCGCAACTAATGAAAAACTGTTTTTT.

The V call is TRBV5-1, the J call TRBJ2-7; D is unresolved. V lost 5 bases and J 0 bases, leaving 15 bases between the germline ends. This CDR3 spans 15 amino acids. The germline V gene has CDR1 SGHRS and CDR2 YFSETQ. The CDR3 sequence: CASSWATQSSYEQYF. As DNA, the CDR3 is TGCGCCAGCAGTTGGGCGACCCAGAGCTCCTACGAGCAGTACTTC.

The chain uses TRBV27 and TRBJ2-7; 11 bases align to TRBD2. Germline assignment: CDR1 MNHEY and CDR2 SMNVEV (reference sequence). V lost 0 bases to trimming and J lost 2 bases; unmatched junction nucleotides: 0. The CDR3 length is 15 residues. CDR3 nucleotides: TGTGCCAGCAGTTTATCGACTAGCGGGACCTACGAGCAGTACTTC. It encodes CASSLSTSGTYEQYF.

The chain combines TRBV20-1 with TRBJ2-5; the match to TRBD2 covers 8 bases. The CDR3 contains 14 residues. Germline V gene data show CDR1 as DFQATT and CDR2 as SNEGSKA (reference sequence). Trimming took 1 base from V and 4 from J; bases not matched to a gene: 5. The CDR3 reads CSARAASGLETQYF. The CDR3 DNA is TGCAGTGCTAGAGCTGCTAGCGGGCTAGAGACCCAGTACTTC.

In DNA form, the CDR3 reads TGCAGTGCTAGAGATACCCGACAGGGCAACTATGGCTACACCTTC. Encoded protein: CSARDTRQGNYGYTF. The chain recombines TRBV20-1 with TRBJ1-2, with 7 bases fitting TRBD1. The CDR3 length is 15 residues. Per germline, CDR1 DFQATT and CDR2 SNEGSKA (reference sequence). Losses at the gene ends were 0 bases for V and 2 bases for J; bases not matched to a gene: 6.

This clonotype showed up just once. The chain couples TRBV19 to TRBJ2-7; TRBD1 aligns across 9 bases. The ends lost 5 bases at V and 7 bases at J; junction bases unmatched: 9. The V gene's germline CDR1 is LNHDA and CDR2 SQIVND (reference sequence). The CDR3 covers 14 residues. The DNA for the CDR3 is TGTGCCAGTAGTTCCGGGACAGGGAATGATGAGCAGTACTTC. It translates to CASSSGTGNDEQYF.

The CDR3 DNA reads TGTGCCAGCAGCCTCCCGCACGGGGGCCAAGAGACCCAGTACTTC. Amino acids: CASSLPHGGQETQYF. V usage is TRBV6-5 and J usage is TRBJ2-5, with a tentative D call TRBD2 (6 bases). The length of the CDR3 is 15 residues. CDR1 is MNHEY and CDR2 is SVGAGI in the germline V gene. Trimming stripped 6 bases from V and 1 base from J, with 15 bases between.

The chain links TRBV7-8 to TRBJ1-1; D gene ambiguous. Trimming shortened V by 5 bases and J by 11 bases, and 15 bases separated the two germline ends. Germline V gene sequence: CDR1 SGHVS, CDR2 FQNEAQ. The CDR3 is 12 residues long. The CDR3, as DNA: TGTGCCAGCAGCCCCAGTGAGGTGGGGGCTTTCTTT. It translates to CASSPSEVGAFF. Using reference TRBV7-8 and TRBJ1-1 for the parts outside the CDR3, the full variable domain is GAGVSQSPRYKVAKRGQDVALRCDPISGHVSLFWYQQALGQGPEFLTYFQNEAQLDKSGLPSDRFFAERPEGSVSTLKIQRTQQEDSAVYLCASSPSEVGAFFGQGTRLTVV.

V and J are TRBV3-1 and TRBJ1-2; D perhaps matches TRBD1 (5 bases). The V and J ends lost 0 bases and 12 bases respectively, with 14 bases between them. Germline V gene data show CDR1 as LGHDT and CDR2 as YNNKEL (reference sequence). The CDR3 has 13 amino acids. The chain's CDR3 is CASSQEGAGQDTF. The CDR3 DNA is TGTGCCAGCAGCCAAGAAGGGGCAGGGCAGGACACCTTC.

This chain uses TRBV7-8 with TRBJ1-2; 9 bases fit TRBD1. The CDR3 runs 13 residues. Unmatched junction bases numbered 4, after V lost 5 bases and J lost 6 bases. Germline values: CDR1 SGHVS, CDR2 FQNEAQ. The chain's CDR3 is CASSPGTGHGYTF. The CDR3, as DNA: TGTGCCAGCAGCCCCGGGACAGGGCATGGCTACACCTTC.

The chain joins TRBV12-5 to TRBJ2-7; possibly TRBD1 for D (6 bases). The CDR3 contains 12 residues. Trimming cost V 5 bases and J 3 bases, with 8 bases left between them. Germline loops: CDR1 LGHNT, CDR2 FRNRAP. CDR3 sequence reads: CASGTGIYEQYF. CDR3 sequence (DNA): TGTGCTAGTGGTACAGGGATCTACGAGCAGTACTTC.

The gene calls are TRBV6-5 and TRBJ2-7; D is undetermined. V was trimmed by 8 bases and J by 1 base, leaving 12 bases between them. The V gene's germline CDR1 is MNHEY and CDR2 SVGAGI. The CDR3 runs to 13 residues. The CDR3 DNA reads TGTGCCAGCGGACCACAGCTTTCCTACGAGCAGTACTTC. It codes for CASGPQLSYEQYF.

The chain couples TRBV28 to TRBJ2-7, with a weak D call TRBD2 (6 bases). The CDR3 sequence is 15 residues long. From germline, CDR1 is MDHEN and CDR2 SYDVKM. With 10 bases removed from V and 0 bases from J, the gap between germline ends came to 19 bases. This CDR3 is CATSKREDISYEQYF. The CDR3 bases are TGTGCCACTTCGAAGAGGGAGGACATCTCCTACGAGCAGTACTTC.

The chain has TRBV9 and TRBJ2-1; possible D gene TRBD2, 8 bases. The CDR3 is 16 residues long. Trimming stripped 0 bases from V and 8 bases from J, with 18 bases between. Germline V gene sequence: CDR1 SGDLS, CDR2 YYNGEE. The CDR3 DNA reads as TGTGCCAGCAGCGTAGGAGGGGGCGGGAGGAGCGATGAGCAGTTCTTC. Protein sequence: CASSVGGGGRSDEQFF. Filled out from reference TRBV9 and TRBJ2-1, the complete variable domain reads DSGVTQTPKHLITATGQRVTLRCSPRSGDLSVYWYQQSLDQGLQFLIQYYNGEERAKGNILERFSAQQFPDLHSELNLSSLELGDSALYFCASSVGGGGRSDEQFFGPGTRLTVL.

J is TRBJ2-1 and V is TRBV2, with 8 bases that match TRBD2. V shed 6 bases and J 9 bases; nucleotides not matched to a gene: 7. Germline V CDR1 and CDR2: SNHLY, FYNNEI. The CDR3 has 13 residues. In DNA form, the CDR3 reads TGTGCCAGCAGAGGGACTAGTTTCTCTGAGCAGTTCTTC. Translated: CASRGTSFSEQFF.

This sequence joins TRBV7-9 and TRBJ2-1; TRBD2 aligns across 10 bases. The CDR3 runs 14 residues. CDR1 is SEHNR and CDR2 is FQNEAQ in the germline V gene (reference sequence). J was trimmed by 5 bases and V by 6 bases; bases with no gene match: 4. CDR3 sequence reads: CASRPGLADNEQFF. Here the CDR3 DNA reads TGTGCCAGCAGACCCGGACTAGCGGACAATGAGCAGTTCTTC.

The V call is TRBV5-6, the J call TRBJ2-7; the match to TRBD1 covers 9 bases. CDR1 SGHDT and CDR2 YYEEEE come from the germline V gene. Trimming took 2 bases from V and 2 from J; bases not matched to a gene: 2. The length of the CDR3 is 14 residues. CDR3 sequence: CASSFNRGPYEQYF. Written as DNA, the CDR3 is TGTGCCAGCAGCTTTAACAGGGGGCCCTACGAGCAGTACTTC.

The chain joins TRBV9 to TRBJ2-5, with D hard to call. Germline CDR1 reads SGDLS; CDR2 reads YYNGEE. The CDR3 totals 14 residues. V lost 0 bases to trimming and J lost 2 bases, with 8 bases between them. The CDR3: CASSVALAQETQYF. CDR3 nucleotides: TGTGCCAGCAGCGTAGCGTTAGCACAAGAGACCCAGTACTTC.

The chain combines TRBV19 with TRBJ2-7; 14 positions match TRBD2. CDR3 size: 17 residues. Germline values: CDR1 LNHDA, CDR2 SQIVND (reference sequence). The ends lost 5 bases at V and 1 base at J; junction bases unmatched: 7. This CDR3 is CASSPGLAGALSYEQYF. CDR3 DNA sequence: TGTGCCAGTAGTCCGGGACTAGCGGGAGCGCTGTCCTACGAGCAGTACTTC.

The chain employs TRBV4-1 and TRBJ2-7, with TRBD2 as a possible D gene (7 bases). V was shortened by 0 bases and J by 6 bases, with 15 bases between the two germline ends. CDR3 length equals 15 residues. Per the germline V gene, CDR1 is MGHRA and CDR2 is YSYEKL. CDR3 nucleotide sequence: TGCGCCAGCAGCCAAGAGGGGGGGGCGCTAGGCGAGCAGTACTTC. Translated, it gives CASSQEGGALGEQYF.

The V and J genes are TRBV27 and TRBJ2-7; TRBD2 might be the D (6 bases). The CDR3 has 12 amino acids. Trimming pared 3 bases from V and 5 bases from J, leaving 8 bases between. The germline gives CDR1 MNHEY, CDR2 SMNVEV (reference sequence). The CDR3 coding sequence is TGTGCCAGCAGTTTCCGGGGGAACGAGCAGTACTTC. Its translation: CASSFRGNEQYF.